Each of the 4 T cell receptor beta chains below was sequenced from the same sample in a study of T-cell memory formation after mild COVID-19 (dated by TCRdb to about 2021). The library was prepared using 5' RACE. Sequencer: Illumina NovaSeq 6000. In-frame beta chains were kept once TCRdb had trimmed the public reads at Q25 with fastp and called clones with MiXCR. Records with the same CDR3 protein are collapsed into one entry carrying the most frequent genes and DNA. The sample contains fewer than 550,000 distinct CDR3 sequences, around 18% of them found a single time. The ten top clones hold 7.5% to 10% of the sample. The specimen was PBMCs or a T cell subset sorted from them (not recorded which). These receptors came from an adult woman who had mild COVID-19 (a few samples of this study predate the infection). The sample titles of this study are shuffled in the database, so cell type and time point are left out; the donor was told from shared clones.

The chain combines TRBV30 with TRBJ1-1, with 8 bases identical to TRBD1. The CDR3 is 14 residues long. Germline V gene lookup returns CDR1 GTSNPN and CDR2 SVGIG (reference sequence). V lost 4 bases and J lost 1; bases outside the gene matches: 5. CDR3 DNA: TGTGCCTGGACCACGGGGACAGGGAACACTGAAGCTTTCTTT. Translating gives CAWTTGTGNTEAFF. Full variable domain (rest looked up from reference TRBV30 and TRBJ1-1): SQTIHQWPATLVQPVGSPLSLECTVEGTSNPNLYWYRQAAGRGLQLLFYSVGIGQISSEVPQNLSASRPQDRQFILSSKKLLLSDSGFYLCAWTTGTGNTEAFFGQGTRLTVV.

The chain joins TRBV9 to TRBJ2-7; 7 bases line up with TRBD2. CDR1 and CDR2 from the germline V gene are SGDLS and YYNGEE. Germline trimming cut 4 bases from V and 7 bases from J; bases unmatched to any gene: 11. This CDR3 is built from 14 residues. CDR3 protein: CASSPAGALGEQYF. CDR3 bases: TGTGCCAGCAGCCCTGCGGGAGCTTTGGGAGAGCAGTACTTC.

The chain recombines TRBV20-1 with TRBJ2-7, with 10 nucleotides matching TRBD2. CDR1 is DFQATT, CDR2 SNEGSKA, per germline (reference sequence). The ends lost 0 bases at V and 0 bases at J; junction bases unmatched: 2. The CDR3 is 15 residues long. The CDR3 region has the DNA TGCAGTGCTAGAGAACTAGCGGGGCGCTCCTACGAGCAGTACTTC. Translated: CSARELAGRSYEQYF.

A few counts support this clonotype. The gene calls are TRBV4-3 and TRBJ2-3; TRBD2 is a possible D gene (6 bases). The CDR3 has 15 residues. Germline CDR1 and CDR2: LGHNA and YSLEER. Trimming took off 5 bases at V and 0 bases at J, with 12 bases between the two ends. Here the CDR3 reads CASSSRGSSTDTQYF. In DNA form, the CDR3 reads TGCGCCAGCAGCTCCCGGGGGTCTAGCACAGATACGCAGTATTTT.